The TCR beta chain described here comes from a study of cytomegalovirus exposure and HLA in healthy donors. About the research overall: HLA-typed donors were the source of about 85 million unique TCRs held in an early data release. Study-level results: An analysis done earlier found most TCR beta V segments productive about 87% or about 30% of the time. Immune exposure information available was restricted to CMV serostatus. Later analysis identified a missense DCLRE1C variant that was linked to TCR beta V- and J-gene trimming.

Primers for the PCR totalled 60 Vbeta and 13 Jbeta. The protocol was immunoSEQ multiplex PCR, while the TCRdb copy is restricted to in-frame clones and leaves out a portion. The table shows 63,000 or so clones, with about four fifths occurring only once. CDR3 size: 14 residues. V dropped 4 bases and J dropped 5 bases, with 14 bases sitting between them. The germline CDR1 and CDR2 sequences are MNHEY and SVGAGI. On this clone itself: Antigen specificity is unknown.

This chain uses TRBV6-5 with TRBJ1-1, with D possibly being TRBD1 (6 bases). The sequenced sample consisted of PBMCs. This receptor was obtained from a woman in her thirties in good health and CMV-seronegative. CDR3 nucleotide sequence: TGTGCCAGCAGTTCCGATCGAGGGGGAACTGAAGCTTTCTTT. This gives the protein CASSSDRGGTEAFF.